Below are 27 T cell receptor beta chains sequenced from a single sample in a study of early T cells in non-severe SARS-CoV-2 infection. MiXCR was run by TCRdb on the 5' RACE reads, yielding one entry per CDR3 protein. This sample carries 60,000 or so distinct CDR3 sequences, 8.7% of them seen once, and the ten largest clones take about 3.9%. The source material was whole blood, sampled at baseline. These receptors all stem from an adult who was a healthcare worker with PCR-confirmed SARS-CoV-2 infection or an uninfected control (not recorded which).

The rearrangement joins TRBV20-1 to TRBJ1-2, with D perhaps TRBD1 (5 bases). Germline-derived CDR1 and CDR2 are DFQATT and SNEGSKA (reference sequence). The V end lost 4 bases, the J end lost 8 bases, and 20 bases lay between the germline ends. The CDR3 has 14 amino acids. The CDR3 nucleotides read TGCAGTGCTATAAAACGCGGGGGAATGGGCGGCTACACCTTC. This encodes CSAIKRGGMGGYTF.

This clonotype appeared many times. The chain is built from TRBV18 and TRBJ1-3; 11 bases are shared with TRBD1. V was clipped by 2 bases and J by 0 bases; unmatched bases: 0. The CDR3 runs 16 residues. Germline CDR1 reads KGHSH; CDR2 reads LQKENI. This CDR3 reads CASSPGTGGSGNTIYF. CDR3 nucleotides: TGTGCCAGCTCACCAGGGACAGGGGGCTCTGGAAACACCATATATTTT.

The table lists this clonotype with a few counts. The chain joins TRBV3-1 to TRBJ2-3; D is undetermined. The CDR3 extends over 15 amino acids. In germline, CDR1 is LGHDT, CDR2 YNNKEL (reference sequence). V lost 4 bases and J 0 bases, leaving 11 bases between the germline ends. The CDR3 loop reads CASSPTTGSTDTQYF. CDR3 nucleotide sequence: TGTGCCAGCAGCCCTACGACGGGTAGCACAGATACGCAGTATTTT.

This chain joins TRBV2 and TRBJ2-5; 7 nucleotides agree with TRBD1. CDR3 size: 15 residues. The V and J ends lost 7 bases and 2 bases, in that order; junction bases with no gene match: 10. Germline CDR1 and CDR2: SNHLY and FYNNEI. This CDR3 is CASTPGGPVQETQYF. Written as DNA, the CDR3 is TGTGCCAGCACCCCAGGGGGTCCAGTGCAAGAGACCCAGTACTTC.

The table lists this clonotype with a few counts. J is TRBJ2-5 and V is TRBV28; the D call may be TRBD1 or TRBD2 (5 bases each). This CDR3 comprises 15 residues. Germline CDR1 is MDHEN and CDR2 is SYDVKM. Trimming shortened V by 6 bases and J by 1 base, and 15 bases separated the two germline ends. The DNA for the CDR3 is TGTGCCAGCAGAGCCTATGGGGCGGGCCAAGAGACCCAGTACTTC. It is translated as CASRAYGAGQETQYF.

This clonotype was recorded a few times. V gene TRBV19 combines with J gene TRBJ1-5; 7 positions agree with TRBD1. This CDR3 spans 15 amino acids. Germline CDR1 LNHDA, CDR2 SQIVND (reference sequence). The trim removed 7 bases at V and 4 bases at J, leaving 10 bases unmatched. In nucleotides, the CDR3 is TGTGCCAGTAAGCTCTGGACAGGTGAAAATCAGCCCCAGCATTTT. Protein product: CASKLWTGENQPQHF.

This clonotype was detected a few times. The rearrangement links TRBV30 to TRBJ1-3, with TRBD1 matching over 9 bases. V gave up 3 bases and J gave up 5 bases; unmatched junction bases: 14. CDR3 length equals 17 residues. The germline gives CDR1 GTSNPN, CDR2 SVGIG (reference sequence). The CDR3 region has the DNA TGTGCCTGGAGGACCGACGCCGGACAGGGGCACAGAAACACCATATATTTT. It translates to CAWRTDAGQGHRNTIYF.

Only a few counts were recorded for this clonotype. V is TRBV5-5 and J is TRBJ1-4; maybe TRBD1 (6 bases). Trimming took 2 bases from V and 3 from J, leaving 8 bases between them. Germline loops: CDR1 SGHKS, CDR2 YYEKEE (reference sequence). The CDR3 runs to 14 residues. Here the CDR3 reads CASSFGGPNEKLFF. As DNA, the CDR3 is TGTGCCAGCAGCTTCGGGGGCCCTAATGAAAAACTGTTTTTT.

This clonotype showed up many times. The rearrangement uses TRBV2 and TRBJ2-5; 7 positions agree with TRBD1. From germline, CDR1 is SNHLY and CDR2 FYNNEI. V was pared by 10 bases and J by 4 bases, with 3 bases of the junction left unmatched. The CDR3 length is 11 residues. CDR3 nucleotides: TGTGCCACCGGGACAGTAGAGACCCAGTACTTC. The encoded protein is CATGTVETQYF.

This clonotype was found a few times. The chain recombines TRBV19 with TRBJ2-1; TRBD2 is a possible D gene (6 bases). This CDR3 spans 15 amino acids. The V end lost 5 bases, the J end lost 10 bases, and 21 bases lay between the germline ends. The germline V gene encodes CDR1 LNHDA and CDR2 SQIVND (reference sequence). The chain's CDR3 is CASSYSGVQKREQFF. DNA for the CDR3: TGTGCCAGTAGTTACTCGGGAGTTCAGAAGCGCGAGCAGTTCTTC. The full variable domain, rest sourced from reference TRBV19 and TRBJ2-1, is DGGITQSPKYLFRKEGQNVTLSCEQNLNHDAMYWYRQDPGQGLRLIYYSQIVNDFQKGDIAEGYSVSREKKESFPLTVTSAQKNPTAFYLCASSYSGVQKREQFFGPGTRLTVL.

Many counts were recorded for this clonotype. V usage is TRBV11-2 and J usage is TRBJ2-7; possibly TRBD2 for D (5 bases). V lost 4 bases and J 3 bases, leaving 7 bases between the germline ends. The CDR3 covers 12 residues. CDR1 SGHAT and CDR2 FQNNGV come from the germline V gene. The chain's CDR3 is CASSSGVYEQYF. CDR3 in DNA: TGTGCCAGCAGCTCCGGGGTCTACGAGCAGTACTTC.

The chain couples TRBV20-1 to TRBJ2-7; 10 bases are a match to TRBD2. Germline V gives CDR1 DFQATT, CDR2 SNEGSKA (reference sequence). The CDR3 runs to 14 residues. The V segment lost 6 bases and the J segment 5 bases; nucleotides outside the gene matches: 10. The CDR3 reads CSAGRPAGGNEQYF. DNA of the CDR3: TGCAGTGCCGGGAGGCCAGCGGGGGGGAACGAGCAGTACTTC.

This clonotype was observed many times. The genes are TRBV29-1 and TRBJ2-7; TRBD2 matches at 8 bases. V lost 2 bases to trimming and J lost 4 bases; unmatched junction nucleotides: 1. Germline V gives CDR1 SQVTM, CDR2 ANQGSEA. The CDR3 spans 12 residues. The CDR3 spells CSVESGGYEQYF. In DNA, the CDR3 is TGCAGCGTTGAATCGGGGGGGTACGAGCAGTACTTC.

This clonotype is a singleton in its sample. The gene calls are TRBV6-5 and TRBJ1-6; no firm D call. V lost 0 bases and J 4 bases, leaving 1 base between the germline ends. The CDR3 is 13 amino acids. From germline, CDR1 is MNHEY and CDR2 SVGAGI. The CDR3 spells CASSYSYNSPLHF. CDR3 coding DNA: TGTGCCAGCAGTTACTCGTATAATTCACCCCTCCACTTT.

This clonotype showed up just a few times. The rearrangement joins TRBV2 to TRBJ2-6; 11 bases align to TRBD1. The J segment lost 2 bases and the V segment lost 3 bases, leaving 3 bases of the junction unmatched. Germline V gene data show CDR1 as SNHLY and CDR2 as FYNNEI. CDR3 size: 17 residues. The CDR3 coding sequence is TGTGCCAGCAGTGATTTGGACAGGGGGCCTGGGGCCAACGTCCTGACTTTC. It codes for CASSDLDRGPGANVLTF.

This clonotype was found many times. The chain recombines TRBV18 with TRBJ1-1; D uncertain. The V and J ends lost 2 bases and 2 bases respectively, with 21 bases between them. In germline, CDR1 is KGHSH, CDR2 LQKENI. The CDR3 runs to 18 residues. The CDR3 DNA follows: TGTGCCAGCTCACCAAAGTTATACACACGGAATACTAACACTGAAGCTTTCTTT. It translates to CASSPKLYTRNTNTEAFF.

In its sample, this clonotype is medium-sized. This chain joins TRBV3-1 and TRBJ1-3; D is ambiguous. The V gene lost 4 bases and the J gene lost 2 bases, with 12 bases spanning the gap. This CDR3 has 15 amino acids. Germline CDR1 reads LGHDT; CDR2 reads YNNKEL (reference sequence). The DNA for the CDR3 is TGTGCCAGCAGCCGAGGACCTTCGGCTGGAAACACCATATATTTT. This sequence encodes CASSRGPSAGNTIYF. The variable domain in full, completed from reference TRBV3-1 and TRBJ1-3, reads DTAVSQTPKYLVTQMGNDKSIKCEQNLGHDTMYWYKQDSKKFLKIMFSYNNKELIINETVPNRFSPKSPDKAHLNLHINSLELGDSAVYFCASSRGPSAGNTIYFGEGSWLTVV.

Many counts were recorded for this clonotype. The rearrangement joins TRBV6-6 to TRBJ1-2; D remains ambiguous. The CDR3 covers 12 residues. Trimming removed 0 bases at V and 6 bases at J, with 5 bases between. From germline, CDR1 is MNHNY and CDR2 SVGAGI (reference sequence). The CDR3, as DNA: TGTGCCAGCAGTTACTCGTCGCATGGCTACACCTTC. This gives the protein CASSYSSHGYTF.

This clonotype was found many times. The chain joins TRBV20-1 to TRBJ2-5; D remains ambiguous. This CDR3 is built from 12 residues. V lost 3 bases to trimming and J lost 0 bases, with 5 bases between them. Germline V gene data show CDR1 as DFQATT and CDR2 as SNEGSKA (reference sequence). CDR3 sequence reads: CSARVYQETQYF. The CDR3 region has the DNA TGCAGTGCTAGGGTCTACCAAGAGACCCAGTACTTC.

This clonotype occurred a few times. The gene calls are TRBV5-6 and TRBJ2-3; 9 nucleotides match TRBD2. Germline V gene sequence: CDR1 SGHDT, CDR2 YYEEEE. The CDR3 runs to 16 residues. J gave up 4 bases and V 1 base, and 7 bases lay outside the gene matches. The CDR3 DNA is TGTGCCAGCAGCTTGCTTAGCGGGAGTGGGGCAGATACGCAGTATTTT. This translates into CASSLLSGSGADTQYF.

A few counts support this clonotype. The V and J genes are TRBV6-1 and TRBJ2-7; no clear D. This CDR3 region has 13 residues. Germline V gene data show CDR1 as MNHNS and CDR2 as SASEGT. Trimming removed 0 bases from V and 7 bases from J, with 10 bases in between. DNA for the CDR3: TGTGCCAGCAGTGAAGCCCTCAGGTTAGAGCAGTACTTC. This encodes CASSEALRLEQYF.

This clonotype was observed a few times. The chain carries TRBV5-1 and TRBJ2-3; 7 bases align to TRBD2. This CDR3 contains 14 residues. Per the germline V gene, CDR1 is SGHRS and CDR2 is YFSETQ. V trimming: 0 bases; J trimming: 3 bases; junction bases outside the gene matches: 1. The CDR3 DNA reads as TGCGCCAGCAGCTTGGAGCGGGGAACAGATACGCAGTATTTT. As protein: CASSLERGTDTQYF.

This clonotype has a count of ten or more. CDR3 in amino acids: CASSYSIGIYEQYF. CDR3 nucleotide sequence: TGTGCCAGCAGTTACTCGATAGGGATCTACGAGCAGTACTTC. The V call is TRBV6-5, the J call TRBJ2-7; no clear D gene. The CDR3 is made up of 14 amino acids. Germline CDR1 is MNHEY and CDR2 is SVGAGI. V was cut by 0 bases and J by 3 bases, with 9 bases left in between.

A few counts support this clonotype. The V and J genes are TRBV7-9 and TRBJ2-2, with no clear D. CDR1 SEHNR and CDR2 FQNEAQ come from the germline V gene (reference sequence). This CDR3 is built from 15 residues. V was trimmed by 4 bases and J by 2 bases, leaving 11 bases between them. The chain's CDR3 is CASSYPRQNTGELFF. In DNA, the CDR3 is TGTGCCAGCAGCTACCCTCGACAAAACACCGGGGAGCTGTTTTTT.

This chain links TRBV12-3 or TRBV12-4 with TRBJ1-3; D not resolved. The V and J ends lost 3 bases and 0 bases respectively, with 6 bases between them. The CDR3 extends over 14 amino acids. CDR3 protein: CASSFDLSGNTIYF. CDR3 DNA sequence: TGTGCCAGCAGTTTCGACCTCTCTGGAAACACCATATATTTT.

The chain carries TRBV9 and TRBJ2-7; perhaps TRBD1 as D (6 bases). The CDR3 extends over 14 amino acids. V shed 4 bases and J shed 5 bases, with 16 bases lying between them. Per the germline V gene, CDR1 is SGDLS and CDR2 is YYNGEE. For the CDR3, the DNA is TGTGCCAGCAGCCTGTGGGATGGGGACAACGAGCAGTACTTC. Its translation is CASSLWDGDNEQYF.

Relative to its sample, this clonotype is medium-sized. CDR3: CASSPTGGGETQYF. DNA of the CDR3: TGTGCCAGCAGTCCGACAGGGGGCGGGGAGACCCAGTACTTC. J is TRBJ2-5 and V is TRBV6-5, with TRBD1 identical over 10 bases. CDR3 length: 14 residues. V lost 5 bases and J lost 5; bases outside the gene matches: 5. Germline CDR1 is MNHEY and CDR2 is SVGAGI.